This T cell receptor (beta chain) was captured by sequencing in a study of cytomegalovirus exposure and HLA in healthy donors. Per germline, CDR1 SGHDN and CDR2 FVKESK. The CDR3 consists of 15 residues. V lost 2 bases to trimming and J lost 0 bases, with 11 bases between them. Primers for the PCR totalled 60 Vbeta and 13 Jbeta. The repertoire was sequenced with immunoSEQ multiplex PCR; TCRdb's copy has only in-frame clones and lacks some. The table records 100,000 to 150,000 clones, 78% of them present only once. This rearrangement joins TRBV14 to TRBJ2-7; perhaps TRBD1 as D (6 bases). The receptor comes from a man aged 35 to 55 in good health and CMV-seronegative. The sample was PBMCs. Here the CDR3 reads CASSQLGDISYEQYF. The CDR3 nucleotides are TGTGCCAGCAGCCAACTAGGGGACATCTCCTACGAGCAGTACTTC.